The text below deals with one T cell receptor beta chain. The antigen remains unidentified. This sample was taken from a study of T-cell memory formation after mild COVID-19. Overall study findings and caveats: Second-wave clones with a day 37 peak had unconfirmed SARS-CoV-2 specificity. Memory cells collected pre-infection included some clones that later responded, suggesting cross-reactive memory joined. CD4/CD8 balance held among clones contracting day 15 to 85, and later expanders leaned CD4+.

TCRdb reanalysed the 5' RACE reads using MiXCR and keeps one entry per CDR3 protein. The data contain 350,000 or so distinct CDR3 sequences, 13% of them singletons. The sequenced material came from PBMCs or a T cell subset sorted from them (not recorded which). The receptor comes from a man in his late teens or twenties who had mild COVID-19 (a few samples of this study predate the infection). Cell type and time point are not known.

CDR3 nucleotides: TGTGCCAGCAGCCCAGGGGAAGGCTCTCGGGAGACCCAGTACTTC. It yields the protein CASSPGEGSRETQYF. This chain uses TRBV9 with TRBJ2-5; possibly TRBD1 for D (6 bases). CDR1 is SGDLS, CDR2 YYNGEE, per germline. The CDR3 is 15 residues long. The V end lost 4 bases, the J end lost 5 bases, and 18 bases lay between the germline ends.